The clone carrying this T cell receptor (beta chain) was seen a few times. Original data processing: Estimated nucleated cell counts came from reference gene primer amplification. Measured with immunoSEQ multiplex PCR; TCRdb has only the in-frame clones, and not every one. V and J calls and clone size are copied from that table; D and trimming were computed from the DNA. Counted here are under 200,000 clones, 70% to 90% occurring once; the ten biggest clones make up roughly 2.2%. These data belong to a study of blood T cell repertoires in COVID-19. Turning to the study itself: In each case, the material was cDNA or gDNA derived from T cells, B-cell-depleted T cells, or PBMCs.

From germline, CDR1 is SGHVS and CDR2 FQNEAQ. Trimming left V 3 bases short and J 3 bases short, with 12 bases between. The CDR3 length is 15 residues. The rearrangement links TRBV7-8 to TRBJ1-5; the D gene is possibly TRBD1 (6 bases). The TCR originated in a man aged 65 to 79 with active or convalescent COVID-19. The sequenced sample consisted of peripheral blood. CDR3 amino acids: CASSLLGQFNQPQHF. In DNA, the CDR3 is TGTGCCAGCAGCTTGCTAGGACAGTTCAATCAGCCCCAGCATTTT.